This T cell receptor beta chain was captured in a study of CD4 T cell repertoires in COVID-19. The overall study: Other coronavirus spike proteins restimulated relabeled CFSE-low cells expanded with IL-2 for approximately 9 days.

Broader study findings: In SARS-CoV and/or HKU1 spike cultures, between roughly 7 and 25% of SARS-CoV-2 clonotypes reappeared.

To note about this clone: The antigen remains unidentified.

Trimming pared 10 bases from V and 3 bases from J, leaving 13 bases between. The length of the CDR3 is 12 residues. Germline values: CDR1 MNHEY, CDR2 SVGAGI. The assay was immunoSEQ multiplex PCR, and TCRdb's table has in-frame clones only and misses some. The table lists about 75,000 clones, roughly 80% of them singletons. Donors had recovered from mild-to-severe COVID-19. The J gene is TRBJ2-7, the V gene TRBV6-5; D is perhaps TRBD1 (7 bases). The receptor comes from a human donor who had COVID-19. Sequences were derived from CD4+ T cells from peripheral blood, sampled after recovery from COVID-19. The CDR3: CATQGGYYEQYF. The CDR3 nucleotides are TGTGCCACTCAGGGGGGCTACTACGAGCAGTACTTC.